This record concerns one T cell receptor (beta chain) sequence. Its antigen is as yet unknown. This specimen belongs to a study of cytomegalovirus exposure and HLA in healthy donors. Broader study findings: Across donors, sequencing depth was assumed by presence/absence analyses to be roughly uniform. Rarity held for most TCR sequences, but there were some public TCRs that occurred in many donors. Under in vitro conditions, a few CMV-associated chains were confirmed as specific for CMV antigens. In the analysis, some V segments, TRBV6-2 and TRBV6-3 included, were excluded as indistinguishable.

Germline loops: CDR1 SGHNT, CDR2 YENEEA. Trimming left V 1 base short and J 9 bases short, with 22 bases between. CDR3 length equals 17 residues. Primers: 60 Vbeta forward and 13 Jbeta reverse. Libraries were prepared by immunoSEQ multiplex PCR; TCRdb keeps only in-frame clonotypes and omits some of them. The sample carries about 180,000 clones, approximately 84% recorded once. The rearrangement uses TRBV11-3 and TRBJ2-1, with a weak D call TRBD2 (7 bases). The source of this sequence is a man aged 25-45 years in good health and CMV-seronegative. Sequenced material: PBMCs. Here the CDR3 DNA reads TGTGCCAGCAGCTTAGGCGACGAGGGGGGGATCGGGAGTGAGCAGTTCTTC. Its protein is CASSLGDEGGIGSEQFF. Together with reference TRBV11-3 and TRBJ2-1, the CDR3 gives the full variable domain: EAGVVQSPRYKIIEKKQPVAFWCNPISGHNTLYWYLQNLGQGPELLIRYENEEAVDDSQLPKDRFSAERLKGVDSTLKIQPAELGDSAVYLCASSLGDEGGIGSEQFFGPGTRLTVL.